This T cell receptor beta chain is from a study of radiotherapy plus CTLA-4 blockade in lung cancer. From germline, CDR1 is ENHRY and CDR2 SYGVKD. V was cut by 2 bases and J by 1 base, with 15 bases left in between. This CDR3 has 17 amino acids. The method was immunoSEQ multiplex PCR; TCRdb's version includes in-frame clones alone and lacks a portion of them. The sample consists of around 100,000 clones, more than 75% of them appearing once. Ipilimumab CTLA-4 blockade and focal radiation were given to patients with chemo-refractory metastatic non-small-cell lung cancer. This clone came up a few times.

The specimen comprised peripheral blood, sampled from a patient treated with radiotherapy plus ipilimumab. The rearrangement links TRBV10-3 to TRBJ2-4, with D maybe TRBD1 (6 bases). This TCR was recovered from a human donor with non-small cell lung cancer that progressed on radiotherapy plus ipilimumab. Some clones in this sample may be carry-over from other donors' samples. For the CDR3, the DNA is TGTGCCATCAGTGAGGCGACAGGTTTAGGGGCCAAAAACATTCAGTACTTC. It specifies CAISEATGLGAKNIQYF.